This TCR beta chain was identified during a study of blood T cell repertoires in COVID-19 (dated by TCRdb to about 2020). About the full investigation: Samples from collaborators originated in the United States, Italy and Spain and spanned both the acute and convalescent phases of COVID-19. Nearly every sample came with metadata listing a de-identified subject ID, COVID-19 status, age in years and sex. The repertoires were made available in a free public database intended to serve as a resource for research on the immune response to SARS-CoV-2. Where HLA class I and class II types were available, the types were taken from metadata supplied by the sample provider, not from assay-based typing. The material from the prospective study consisted of cDNA or gDNA derived from T cells, B-cell-depleted T cells, or PBMCs. Samples came from the ongoing ImmuneRACE study (first 160 participants) plus 1,254 subjects from 6 global collaborators. Subjects who had been exposed to COVID-19, were actively infected with it, or had recovered from it provided the deeply sampled blood TCRbeta repertoires that made up the dataset.

Remarks on this clone: Its antigen has not been determined. Within one base of it there is no much larger clone, and no base qualities were kept.

TCRbeta CDR3 regions were amplified from genomic DNA using the immunoSEQ Assay, a bias-controlled multiplex PCR. The published analysis was carried out like this. Nucleated cell counts per sample were estimated from amplification of reference gene primers within the assay. To quantify the absolute abundance of each unique TCRbeta CDR3 rearrangement, sequence reads were collapsed and filtered. For each sample, productive Simpson clonality was calculated by taking the square root of Simpson's diversity index across productive rearrangements. TCRdb limited this immuneACCESS table to in-frame rearrangements with V and J called. A share of clones is missing; checked studies link under half to unresolved V genes, and the rest is unexplained. D and trimming were read from the DNA, whereas the V and J calls and clone size are those reported in that table. The sample yields 200,000 to 250,000 clones; roughly 90% were counted once. Around 2.9% of the sample is in the top ten clones.

The CDR3 holds 14 amino acids from the cysteine to the phenylalanine. The only DNA kept is the CDR3, 42 bases in frame from the first base. As encoded in the germline V gene, CDR1 is KGHSH while CDR2 is LQKENI. V is cut by 10 bases and J by 0 bases, and the space between the germline ends is 13 bases. The collaborating institutions used their own protocols to collect whole blood in K2EDTA tubes. For TCRbeta analysis, collaborator samples were shipped as frozen whole blood, as isolated PBMCs, or as DNA extracted from either sample type. What the authors observed across the whole study: The quantity of clinical and demographic metadata differed by source and by participant and was supplied without curation.

The V gene is TRBV18 and the J gene is TRBJ1-3, with TRBD1 as a weak D call on 5 bases. The receptor comes from a woman aged 55-70 years with acute or convalescent COVID-19. The sample taken for sequencing was peripheral blood. The DNA reads TGTGCCACCCAGGGACTAACCTCTGGAAACACCATATATTTT. Its translation is CATQGLTSGNTIYF.